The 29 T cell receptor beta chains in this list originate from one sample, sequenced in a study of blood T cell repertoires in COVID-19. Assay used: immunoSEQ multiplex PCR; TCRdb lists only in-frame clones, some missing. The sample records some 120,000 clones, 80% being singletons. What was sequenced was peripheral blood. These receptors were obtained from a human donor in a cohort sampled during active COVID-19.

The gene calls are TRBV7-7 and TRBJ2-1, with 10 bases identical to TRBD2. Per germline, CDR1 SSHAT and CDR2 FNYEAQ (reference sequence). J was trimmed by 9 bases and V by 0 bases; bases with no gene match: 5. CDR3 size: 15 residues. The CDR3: CASSLAASGSSEQFF. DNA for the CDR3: TGTGCCAGCAGCTTAGCGGCTAGCGGGAGCAGTGAGCAGTTCTTC.

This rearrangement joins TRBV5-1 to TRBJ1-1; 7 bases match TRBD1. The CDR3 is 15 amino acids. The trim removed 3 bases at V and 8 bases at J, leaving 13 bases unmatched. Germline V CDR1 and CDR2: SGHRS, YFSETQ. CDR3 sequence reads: CASSSPGQRNKEAFF. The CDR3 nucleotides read TGCGCCAGCAGCTCACCGGGACAGAGAAACAAAGAAGCTTTCTTT.

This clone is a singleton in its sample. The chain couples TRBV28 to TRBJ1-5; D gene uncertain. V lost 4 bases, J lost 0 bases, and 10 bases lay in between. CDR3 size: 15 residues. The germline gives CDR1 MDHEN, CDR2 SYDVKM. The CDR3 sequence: CASSWPSFSNQPQHF. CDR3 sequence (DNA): TGTGCCAGCAGTTGGCCAAGTTTTAGCAATCAGCCCCAGCATTTT.

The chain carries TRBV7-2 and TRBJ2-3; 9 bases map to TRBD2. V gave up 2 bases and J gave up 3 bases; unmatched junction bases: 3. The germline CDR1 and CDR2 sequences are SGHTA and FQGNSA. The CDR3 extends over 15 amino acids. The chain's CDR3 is CASSLRGGGTDTQYF. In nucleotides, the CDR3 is TGTGCCAGCAGCTTACGCGGGGGGGGGACAGATACGCAGTATTTT.

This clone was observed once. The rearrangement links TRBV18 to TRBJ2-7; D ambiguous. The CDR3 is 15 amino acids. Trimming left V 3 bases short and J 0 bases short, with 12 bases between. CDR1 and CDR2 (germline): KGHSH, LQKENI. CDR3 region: CASSPGRVSSYEQYF. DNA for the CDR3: TGTGCCAGCTCACCGGGTCGGGTGAGCTCCTACGAGCAGTACTTC.

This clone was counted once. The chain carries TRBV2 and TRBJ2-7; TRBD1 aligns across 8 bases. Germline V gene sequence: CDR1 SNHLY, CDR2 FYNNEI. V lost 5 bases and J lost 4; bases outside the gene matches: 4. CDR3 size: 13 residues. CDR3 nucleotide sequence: TGTGCCAGCAGTTGGACAGGGAGGTACGAGCAGTACTTC. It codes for CASSWTGRYEQYF.

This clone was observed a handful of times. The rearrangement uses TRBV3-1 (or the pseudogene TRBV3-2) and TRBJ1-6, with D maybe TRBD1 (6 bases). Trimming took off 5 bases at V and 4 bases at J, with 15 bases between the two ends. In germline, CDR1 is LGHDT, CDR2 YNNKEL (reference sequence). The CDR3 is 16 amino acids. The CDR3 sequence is CASSKSGAFYNSPLHF. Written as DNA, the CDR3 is TGTGCCAGCAGCAAATCAGGGGCGTTTTATAATTCACCCCTCCACTTT.

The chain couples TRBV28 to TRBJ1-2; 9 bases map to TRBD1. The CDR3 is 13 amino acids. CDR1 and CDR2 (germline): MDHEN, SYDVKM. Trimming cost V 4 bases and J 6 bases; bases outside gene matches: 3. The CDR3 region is CASSWGTGNGYTF. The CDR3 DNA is TGTGCCAGCAGTTGGGGGACAGGGAATGGCTACACCTTC.

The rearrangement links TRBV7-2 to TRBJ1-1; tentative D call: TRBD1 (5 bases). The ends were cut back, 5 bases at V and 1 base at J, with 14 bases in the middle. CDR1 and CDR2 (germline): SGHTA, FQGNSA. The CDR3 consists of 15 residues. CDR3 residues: CASSRTGGGNTEAFF. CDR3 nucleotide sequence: TGTGCCAGCAGCCGGACGGGCGGGGGGAACACTGAAGCTTTCTTT.

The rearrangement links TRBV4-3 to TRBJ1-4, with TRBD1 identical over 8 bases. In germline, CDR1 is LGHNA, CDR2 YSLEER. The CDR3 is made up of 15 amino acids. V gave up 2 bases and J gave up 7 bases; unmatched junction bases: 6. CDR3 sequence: CASSQSRGPGEKLFF. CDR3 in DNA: TGCGCCAGCAGCCAATCCAGGGGGCCTGGTGAAAAACTGTTTTTT.

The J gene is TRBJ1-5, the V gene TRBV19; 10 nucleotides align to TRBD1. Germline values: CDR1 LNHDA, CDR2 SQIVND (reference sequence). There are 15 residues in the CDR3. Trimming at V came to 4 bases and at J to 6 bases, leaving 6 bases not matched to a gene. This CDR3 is CASSNPGQGFQPQHF. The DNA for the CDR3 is TGTGCCAGTAGTAACCCGGGACAGGGGTTTCAGCCCCAGCATTTT.

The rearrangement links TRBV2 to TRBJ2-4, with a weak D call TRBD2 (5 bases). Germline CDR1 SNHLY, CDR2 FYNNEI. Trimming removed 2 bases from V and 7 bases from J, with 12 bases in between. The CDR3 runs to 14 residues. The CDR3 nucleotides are TGTGCCAGCAGTGAAACTAGTGGGTCGAACATTCAGTACTTC. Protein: CASSETSGSNIQYF.

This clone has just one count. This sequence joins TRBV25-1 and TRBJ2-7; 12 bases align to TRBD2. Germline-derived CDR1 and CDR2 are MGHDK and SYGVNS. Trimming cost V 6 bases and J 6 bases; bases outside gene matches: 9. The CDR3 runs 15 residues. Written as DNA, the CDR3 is TGTGCCAGCAGCGGAACCACGGGACTAGCGGGCGAGCAGTACTTC. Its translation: CASSGTTGLAGEQYF.

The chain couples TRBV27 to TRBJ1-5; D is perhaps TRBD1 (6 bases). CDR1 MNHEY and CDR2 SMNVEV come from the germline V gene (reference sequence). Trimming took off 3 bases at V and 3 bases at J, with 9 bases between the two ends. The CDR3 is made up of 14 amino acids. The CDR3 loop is CASSFRDINQPQHF. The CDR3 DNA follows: TGTGCCAGCAGTTTCCGGGACATCAATCAGCCCCAGCATTTT.

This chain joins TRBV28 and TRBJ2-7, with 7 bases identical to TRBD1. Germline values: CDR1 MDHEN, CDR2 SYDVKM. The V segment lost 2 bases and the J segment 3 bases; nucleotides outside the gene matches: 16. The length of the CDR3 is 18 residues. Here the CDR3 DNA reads TGTGCCAGCAGTTTAGAGCGCCCCTGGACAGGCGTTGACTACGAGCAGTACTTC. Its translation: CASSLERPWTGVDYEQYF.

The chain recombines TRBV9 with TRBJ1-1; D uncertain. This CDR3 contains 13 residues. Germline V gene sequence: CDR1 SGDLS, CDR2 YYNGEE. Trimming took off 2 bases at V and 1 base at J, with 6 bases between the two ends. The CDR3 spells CASSVTENTEAFF. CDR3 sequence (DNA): TGTGCCAGCAGCGTTACAGAGAACACTGAAGCTTTCTTT.

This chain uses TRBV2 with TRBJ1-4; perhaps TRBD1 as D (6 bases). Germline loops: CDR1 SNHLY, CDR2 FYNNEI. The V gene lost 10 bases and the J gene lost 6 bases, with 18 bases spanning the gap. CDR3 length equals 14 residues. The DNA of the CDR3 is TGTGCCACCTCTAGGGACATGGGGGATGAAAAACTGTTTTTT. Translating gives CATSRDMGDEKLFF.

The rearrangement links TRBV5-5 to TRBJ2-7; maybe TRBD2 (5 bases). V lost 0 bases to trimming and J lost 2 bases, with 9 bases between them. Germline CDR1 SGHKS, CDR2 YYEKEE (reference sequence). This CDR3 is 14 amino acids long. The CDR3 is CASSLEREPYEQYF. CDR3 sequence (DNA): TGTGCCAGCAGCTTGGAGAGGGAGCCCTACGAGCAGTACTTC.

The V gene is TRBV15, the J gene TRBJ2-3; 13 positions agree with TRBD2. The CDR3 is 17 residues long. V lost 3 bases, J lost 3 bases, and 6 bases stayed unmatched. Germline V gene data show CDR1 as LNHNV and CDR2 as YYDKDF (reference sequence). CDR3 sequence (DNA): TGTGCCACCAGCAGTGGACTAGCGGGAGTGGTGACAGATACGCAGTATTTT. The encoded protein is CATSSGLAGVVTDTQYF.

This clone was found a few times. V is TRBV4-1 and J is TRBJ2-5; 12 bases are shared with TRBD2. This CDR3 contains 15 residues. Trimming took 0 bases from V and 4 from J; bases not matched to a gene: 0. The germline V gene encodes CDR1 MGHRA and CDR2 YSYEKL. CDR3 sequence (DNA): TGCGCCAGCAGCCAAGAGGGACTAGCGGGAGAGACCCAGTACTTC. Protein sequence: CASSQEGLAGETQYF.

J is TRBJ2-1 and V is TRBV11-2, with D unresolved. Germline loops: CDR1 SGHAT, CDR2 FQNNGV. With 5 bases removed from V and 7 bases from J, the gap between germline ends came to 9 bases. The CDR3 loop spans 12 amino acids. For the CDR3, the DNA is TGTGCCAGCAGCCCCACCCGGAATGAGCAGTTCTTC. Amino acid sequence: CASSPTRNEQFF.

This chain's CDR3 is CASSLVDRGINQPQHF. The CDR3, as DNA: TGTGCCAGCAGCTTAGTCGACAGGGGCATCAATCAGCCCCAGCATTTT. The gene calls are TRBV7-8 and TRBJ1-5, with 8 bases that match TRBD1. The germline V gene has CDR1 SGHVS and CDR2 FQNEAQ. CDR3 length: 16 amino acids. Trimming at V came to 1 base and at J to 3 bases, leaving 5 bases not matched to a gene.

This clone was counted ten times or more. CDR3 region: CASSFVPGTVVSNQPQHF. CDR3 coding DNA: TGTGCCAGCAGTTTTGTCCCCGGGACAGTGGTAAGCAATCAGCCCCAGCATTTT. The chain recombines TRBV5-5 with TRBJ1-5, with 7 bases identical to TRBD1. Germline V gene sequence: CDR1 SGHKS, CDR2 YYEKEE (reference sequence). The CDR3 has 18 residues. After removal of 5 bases from V and 1 base from J, the junction contained 15 bases not matched to a gene. Supplemented by reference TRBV5-5 and TRBJ1-5, the full variable domain reads DAGVTQSPTHLIKTRGQQVTLRCSPISGHKSVSWYQQVLGQGPQFIFQYYEKEERGRGNFPDRFSARQFPNYSSELNVNALLLGDSALYLCASSFVPGTVVSNQPQHFGDGTRLSIL.

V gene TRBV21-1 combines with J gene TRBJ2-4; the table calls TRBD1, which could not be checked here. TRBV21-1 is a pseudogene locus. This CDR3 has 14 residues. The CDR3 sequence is CASSSTVAKNIQYF. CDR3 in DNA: TGTGCCAGCAGCAGCACAGTAGCCAAAAACATTCAGTACTTC.

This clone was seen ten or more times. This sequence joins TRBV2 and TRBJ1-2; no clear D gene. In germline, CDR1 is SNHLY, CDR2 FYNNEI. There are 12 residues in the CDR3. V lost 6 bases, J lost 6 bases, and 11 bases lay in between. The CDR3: CASSQFGDGYTF. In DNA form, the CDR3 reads TGTGCCAGCAGCCAATTCGGGGATGGCTACACCTTC.

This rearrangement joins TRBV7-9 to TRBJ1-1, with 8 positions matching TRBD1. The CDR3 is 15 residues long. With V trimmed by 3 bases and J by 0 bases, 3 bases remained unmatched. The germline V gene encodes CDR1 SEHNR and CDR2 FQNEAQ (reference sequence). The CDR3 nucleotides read TGTGCCAGCAGCTTCCGACAGGGGTTGAACACTGAAGCTTTCTTT. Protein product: CASSFRQGLNTEAFF.

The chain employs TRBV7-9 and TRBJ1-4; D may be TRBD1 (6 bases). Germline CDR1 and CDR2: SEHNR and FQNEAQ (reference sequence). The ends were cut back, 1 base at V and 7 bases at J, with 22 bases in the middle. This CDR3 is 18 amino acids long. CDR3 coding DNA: TGTGCCAGCAGCTTAGGGTCTTTTACAGGGCCTAATGGTGAAAAACTGTTTTTT. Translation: CASSLGSFTGPNGEKLFF.

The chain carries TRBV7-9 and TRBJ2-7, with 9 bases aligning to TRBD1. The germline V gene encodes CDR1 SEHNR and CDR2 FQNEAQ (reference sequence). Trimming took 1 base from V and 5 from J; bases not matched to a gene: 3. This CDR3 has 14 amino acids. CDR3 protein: CASSLVGTGNEQYF. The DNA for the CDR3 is TGTGCCAGCAGCTTAGTGGGGACAGGGAACGAGCAGTACTTC.

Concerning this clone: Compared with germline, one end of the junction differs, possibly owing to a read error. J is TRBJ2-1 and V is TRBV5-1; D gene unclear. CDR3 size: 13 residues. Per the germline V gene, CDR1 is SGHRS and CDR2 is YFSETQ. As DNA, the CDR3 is TGCGCCAGCAGCTTGGGGCCCATCGGTGAGGAGTTCTTC. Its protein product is CASSLGPIGEEFF.